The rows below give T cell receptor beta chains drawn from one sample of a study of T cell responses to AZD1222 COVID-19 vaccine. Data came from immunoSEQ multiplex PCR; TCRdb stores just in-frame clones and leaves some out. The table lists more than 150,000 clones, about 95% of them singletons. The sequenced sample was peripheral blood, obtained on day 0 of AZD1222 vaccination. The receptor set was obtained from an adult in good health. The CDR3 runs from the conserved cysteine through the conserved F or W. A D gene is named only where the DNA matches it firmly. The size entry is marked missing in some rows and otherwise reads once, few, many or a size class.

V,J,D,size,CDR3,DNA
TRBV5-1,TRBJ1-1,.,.,CASSLSRGNEAFF,TGCGCCAGCAGCTTGTCACGCGGAAATGAAGCTTTCTTT
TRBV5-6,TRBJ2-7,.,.,CASSPGAGSYEQYF,TGTGCCAGCAGCCCGGGTGCAGGCTCCTACGAGCAGTACTTC
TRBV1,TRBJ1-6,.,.,CTSSLTGVNSPLHF,TGCACCAGCAGTCTCACAGGGGTGAATTCACCCCTCCACTTT
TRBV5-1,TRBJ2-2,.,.,CASSSQSSNTGELFF,TGCGCCAGCAGCTCCCAGAGTAGCAACACCGGGGAGCTGTTTTTT
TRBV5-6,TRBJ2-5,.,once,CASSLYAAAQETQYF,TGTGCCAGCAGCTTGTACGCGGCGGCCCAAGAGACCCAGTACTTC
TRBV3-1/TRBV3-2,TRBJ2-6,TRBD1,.,CASSQGDRAYSGANVLTF,TGTGCCAGCAGCCAAGGGGACAGGGCCTACTCTGGGGCCAACGTCCTGACTTTC
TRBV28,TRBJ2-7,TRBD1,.,CASSPPGQSYEQYF,TGTGCCAGCAGTCCCCCGGGACAGAGCTACGAGCAGTACTTC
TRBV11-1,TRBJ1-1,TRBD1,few,CASSFNRGREAEAFF,TGTGCCAGCAGCTTCAACAGGGGGCGAGAGGCTGAAGCTTTCTTT
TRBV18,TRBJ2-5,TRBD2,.,CASSPTIGGETQYF,TGTGCCAGCTCACCCACCATCGGGGGGGAGACCCAGTACTTC
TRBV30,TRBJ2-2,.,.,CAWDDYNTGELFF,TGTGCCTGGGACGACTATAACACCGGGGAGCTGTTTTTT
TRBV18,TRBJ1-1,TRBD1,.,CASSPPVDRVNTEAFF,TGTGCCAGCTCACCACCGGTCGACAGGGTGAACACTGAAGCTTTCTTT
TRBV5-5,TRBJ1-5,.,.,CASSQVWGGNQPQHF,TGTGCCAGCAGTCAGGTTTGGGGTGGCAATCAGCCCCAGCATTTT
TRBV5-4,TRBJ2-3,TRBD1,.,CASSLAPSGTATDTQYF,TGTGCCAGCAGCTTGGCGCCATCCGGGACAGCCACAGATACGCAGTATTTT
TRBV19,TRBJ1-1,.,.,CASSSPPGTGLTTEAFF,TGTGCCAGTAGTAGCCCCCCAGGGACGGGGCTAACAACTGAAGCTTTCTTT
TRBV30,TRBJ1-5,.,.,CAWGDQPQHF,TGTGCCTGGGGAGATCAGCCCCAGCATTTT
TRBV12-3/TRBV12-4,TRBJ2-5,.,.,CASSLSSAQYF,TGTGCCAGCAGTTTATCGTCAGCCCAGTACTTC
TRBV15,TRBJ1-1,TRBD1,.,CATSGTGGSRAEAFF,TGTGCCACTTCCGGGACAGGGGGCTCCCGGGCTGAAGCTTTCTTT
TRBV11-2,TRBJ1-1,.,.,CASSLYSGWDTEAFF,TGTGCCAGCAGCTTATATTCGGGATGGGACACTGAAGCTTTCTTT
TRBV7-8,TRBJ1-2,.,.,CASSLTVASRGYTF,TGTGCCAGCAGCCTTACAGTTGCGAGCAGAGGCTACACCTTC
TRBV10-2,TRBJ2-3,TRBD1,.,CASLKDRAADTQYF,TGCGCCAGCTTGAAGGACAGGGCTGCAGATACGCAGTATTTT
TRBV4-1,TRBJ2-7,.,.,CASSHDPGVLYEQYF,TGCGCCAGCAGCCATGACCCGGGAGTTCTTTACGAGCAGTACTTC
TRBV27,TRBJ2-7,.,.,CASSLRGITGYYEQYF,TGTGCCAGCAGTTTGAGGGGGATCACAGGGTACTACGAGCAGTACTTC
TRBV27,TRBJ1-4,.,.,CASSQTGRSEKLFF,TGTGCCAGCAGCCAGACCGGCAGGAGTGAAAAACTGTTTTTT
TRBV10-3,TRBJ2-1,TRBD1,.,CAISETDRANEQFF,TGTGCCATCAGTGAGACGGACAGGGCCAATGAGCAGTTCTTC
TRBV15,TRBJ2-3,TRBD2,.,CATSRGLAGGPVTDTQYF,TGTGCCACCAGCAGAGGACTAGCGGGAGGGCCCGTAACAGATACGCAGTATTTT
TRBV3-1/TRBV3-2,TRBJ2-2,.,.,CASSFARPTGELFF,TGTGCCAGCAGCTTCGCCCGGCCCACCGGGGAGCTGTTTTTT
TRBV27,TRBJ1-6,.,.,CASSTRVASPLHF,TGTGCCAGCAGTACTCGGGTGGCTTCACCCCTCCACTTT
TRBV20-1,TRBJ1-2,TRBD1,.,CSASRQGRSYGYTF,TGCAGTGCTAGTCGACAGGGGAGAAGCTATGGCTACACCTTC
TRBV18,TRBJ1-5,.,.,CASSPNPPGNQPQHF,TGTGCCAGCTCACCCAACCCCCCGGGCAATCAGCCCCAGCATTTT
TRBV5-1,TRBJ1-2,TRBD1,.,CASSLSRDRGWDYGYTF,TGCGCCAGCAGCCTTTCCCGGGACAGGGGATGGGACTATGGCTACACCTTC
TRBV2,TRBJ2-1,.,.,CAINLRGLGVGYNEQFF,TGTGCCATCAATCTTAGAGGGCTAGGGGTAGGGTACAATGAGCAGTTCTTC
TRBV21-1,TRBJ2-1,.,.,CASSNNRNEQFF,TGTGCCAGCAGCAACAACAGGAATGAGCAGTTCTTC
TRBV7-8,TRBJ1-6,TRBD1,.,CASSLDRDSPLHF,TGTGCCAGCAGCTTGGACAGGGATTCACCCCTCCACTTT
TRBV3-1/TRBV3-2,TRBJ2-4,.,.,CASSQTPGANIQYF,TGTGCCAGCAGCCAAACCCCGGGGGCGAACATTCAGTACTTC
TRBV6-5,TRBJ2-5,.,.,CASSYQGQRTPQYF,TGTGCCAGCAGTTATCAGGGGCAACGAACGCCCCAGTACTTC
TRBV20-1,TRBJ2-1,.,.,CSASRTLGEQFF,TGCAGTGCTAGTCGGACTCTAGGTGAGCAGTTCTTC
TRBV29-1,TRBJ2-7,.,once,CSVDITGSYEQYF,TGCAGCGTTGATATCACGGGCTCCTACGAGCAGTACTTC
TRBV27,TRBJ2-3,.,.,CASSFLDRSTDTQYF,TGTGCCAGCAGTTTCCTAGACAGAAGCACAGATACGCAGTATTTT
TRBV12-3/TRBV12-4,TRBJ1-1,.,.,CASSFYGLEAFF,TGTGCCAGCAGTTTTTACGGACTTGAAGCTTTCTTT
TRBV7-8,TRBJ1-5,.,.,CASSLPGGNQPQHF,TGTGCCAGCAGCCTCCCCGGGGGCAATCAGCCCCAGCATTTT
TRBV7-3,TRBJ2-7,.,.,CASSLWGASEQYF,TGTGCCAGCAGCTTATGGGGGGCTAGCGAGCAGTACTTC
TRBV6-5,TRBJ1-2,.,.,CASSWGPDGYTF,TGTGCCAGCAGCTGGGGGCCCGATGGCTACACCTTC
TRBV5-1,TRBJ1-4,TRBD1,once,CASSTGTVGEKLFF,TGCGCCAGCAGCACCGGGACAGTTGGCGAAAAACTGTTTTTT
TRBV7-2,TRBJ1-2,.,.,CASSLEVYGYTF,TGTGCCAGCAGCTTAGAGGTCTATGGCTACACCTTC
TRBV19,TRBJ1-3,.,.,CASSIGAFSGNTIYF,TGTGCCAGTAGTATAGGAGCCTTCTCTGGAAACACCATATATTTT
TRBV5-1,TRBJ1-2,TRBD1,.,CASSAWTGNGYTF,TGCGCCAGCAGCGCCTGGACAGGGAATGGCTACACCTTC
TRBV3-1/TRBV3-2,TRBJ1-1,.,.,CASSQDPGTEAFF,TGTGCCAGCAGCCAAGATCCGGGAACTGAAGCTTTCTTT
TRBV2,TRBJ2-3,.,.,CASRQSIGGTDTQYF,TGTGCCAGCAGACAGTCGATAGGGGGCACAGATACGCAGTATTTT
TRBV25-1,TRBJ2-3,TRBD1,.,CASSGWDSTNTQYF,TGTGCCAGCAGTGGTTGGGACAGCACAAATACGCAGTATTTT
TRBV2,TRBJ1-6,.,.,CASRLRGSPLHF,TGTGCCAGCAGACTACGGGGTTCACCCCTCCACTTT
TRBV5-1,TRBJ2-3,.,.,CASSLLVPDTQYF,TGCGCCAGCAGCTTACTAGTCCCGGATACGCAGTATTTT
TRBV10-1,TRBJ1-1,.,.,CASRAEVQPGSEAFF,TGCGCCAGCAGAGCCGAGGTTCAACCGGGCTCCGAAGCTTTCTTT
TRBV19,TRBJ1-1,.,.,CASSKAGVTEAFF,TGTGCCAGTAGCAAGGCAGGGGTCACTGAAGCTTTCTTT
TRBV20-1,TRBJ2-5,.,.,CSARQRETQYF,TGCAGTGCCAGGCAACGGGAGACCCAGTACTTC
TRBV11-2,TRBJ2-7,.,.,CASSPTFGEQYF,TGTGCCAGCAGCCCTACCTTCGGCGAGCAGTACTTC
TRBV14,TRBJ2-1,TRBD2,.,CASSPISGRGYNEQFF,TGTGCCAGCAGCCCAATCAGCGGGAGAGGTTACAATGAGCAGTTCTTC
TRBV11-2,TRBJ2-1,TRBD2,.,CASSLAGGHEQFF,TGTGCCAGCAGCCTAGCGGGAGGGCATGAGCAGTTCTTC
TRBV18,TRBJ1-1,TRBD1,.,CASSPHGQGVNTEAFF,TGTGCCAGCTCACCACATGGACAGGGAGTCAACACTGAAGCTTTCTTT
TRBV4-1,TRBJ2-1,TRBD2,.,CASSQPSGSYNEQFF,TGCGCCAGCAGCCAACCTAGCGGATCCTACAATGAGCAGTTCTTC